Shown below are 16 T cell receptor beta chains from a single sample sequenced in a study of blood T cell repertoires in COVID-19. Sequencing was performed with immunoSEQ multiplex PCR; in TCRdb, only in-frame clones are kept and a portion is missing. The sample lists 150,000 or so clones, roughly 80% occurring once. Sample: peripheral blood. The origin of the receptors is a woman aged 55-75 years with acute or convalescent COVID-19.

As concerns this clone: The sample carries other DNA sequences with the same CDR3. V usage is TRBV7-2 and J usage is TRBJ2-7; 9 bases fit TRBD2. Looked up from germline, CDR1 is SGHTA and CDR2 is FQGNSA. V dropped 1 base and J dropped 0; count of bases not matched to a gene: 1. The CDR3 loop spans 15 amino acids. The CDR3 reads CASSLDSGSSYEQYF. CDR3 nucleotide sequence: TGTGCCAGCAGCTTAGATAGCGGGAGCTCCTACGAGCAGTACTTC.

This chain links TRBV5-4 with TRBJ2-6, with TRBD2 as a possible D gene (5 bases). The CDR3 loop spans 18 amino acids. The germline gives CDR1 SGHNT, CDR2 YYREEE (reference sequence). The V end was cut by 1 base, the J end by 0 bases, with 14 bases between. CDR3 sequence reads: CASSLFAGTSSGANVLTF. The CDR3 coding sequence is TGTGCCAGCAGCTTGTTTGCGGGCACCAGCTCTGGGGCCAACGTCCTGACTTTC.

The chain uses TRBV19 and TRBJ2-1; D ambiguous. This CDR3 has 12 residues. Germline assignment: CDR1 LNHDA and CDR2 SQIVND (reference sequence). V lost 4 bases to trimming and J lost 9 bases, with 10 bases between them. The CDR3 sequence is CASSSVAREQFF. In DNA form, the CDR3 reads TGTGCCAGTAGTAGTGTAGCCCGTGAGCAGTTCTTC.

The chain uses TRBV30 and TRBJ1-3; 9 nucleotides line up with TRBD1. The CDR3 length is 14 residues. The trim removed 5 bases at V and 7 bases at J, leaving 9 bases unmatched. Per germline, CDR1 GTSNPN and CDR2 SVGIG (reference sequence). In nucleotides, the CDR3 is TGTGCCTGGGGACAGGGGACGAGTTGGAACACCATATATTTT. It is translated as CAWGQGTSWNTIYF.

This sequence joins TRBV12-3 or TRBV12-4 and TRBJ1-1; D is uncertain. The CDR3 runs 13 residues. Trimming shortened V by 5 bases and J by 1 base, and 8 bases separated the two germline ends. The CDR3 here is CASSARQNTEAFF. CDR3 coding DNA: TGTGCCAGCAGTGCTAGGCAGAACACTGAAGCTTTCTTT.

This clone was observed a single time. The chain uses TRBV3-1 (or the pseudogene TRBV3-2) and TRBJ2-1, with D tentatively TRBD2 (7 bases). This CDR3 has 11 residues. The germline V and J ends were trimmed by 10 bases and 10 bases, with 14 bases remaining between them. The V gene's germline CDR1 is LGHDT and CDR2 YNNKEL (reference sequence). CDR3 DNA sequence: TGTGCCACCGGGGGGACACCCGAGCAGTTCTTC. This sequence encodes CATGGTPEQFF.

The chain recombines TRBV18 with TRBJ2-2; D might be TRBD1 (6 bases). The CDR3 contains 16 residues. With 4 bases removed from V and 1 base from J, the gap between germline ends came to 13 bases. The V gene's germline CDR1 is KGHSH and CDR2 LQKENI. In DNA form, the CDR3 reads TGTGCCAGCTCACTCACAAAACAGGGGAACACCGGGGAGCTGTTTTTT. Amino acid sequence: CASSLTKQGNTGELFF.

CDR3 sequence: CASSPGLAGETQYF. DNA of the CDR3: TGTGCCAGCAGCCCGGGACTAGCGGGAGAGACCCAGTACTTC. This chain uses TRBV16 with TRBJ2-5; 12 bases fit TRBD2. The junction had 1 base not matched to a gene; V was cut back by 4 bases and J by 4 bases. The CDR3 contains 14 residues. The germline gives CDR1 KGHSY, CDR2 FQNENV. The complete variable domain, with remaining parts taken from reference TRBV16 and TRBJ2-5, reads GEEVAQTPKHLVRGEGQKAKLYCAPIKGHSYVFWYQQVLKNEFKFLISFQNENVFDETGMPKERFSAKCLPNSPCSLEIQATKLEDSAVYFCASSPGLAGETQYFGPGTRLLVL.

This chain uses TRBV4-2 with TRBJ2-2, with a tentative D call TRBD2 (5 bases). Trimming took 3 bases from V and 1 from J, leaving 12 bases between them. CDR1 and CDR2 (germline): LGHNA, YNFKEQ. The CDR3 length is 16 residues. CDR3 sequence: CASSHWAEVNTGELFF. DNA for the CDR3: TGTGCCAGCAGCCACTGGGCGGAGGTGAACACCGGGGAGCTGTTTTTT.

The sample holds many counts of this clone. This chain links TRBV28 with TRBJ2-1; 10 bases map to TRBD2. Trimming at V came to 7 bases and at J to 8 bases, leaving 20 bases not matched to a gene. Looked up from germline, CDR1 is MDHEN and CDR2 is SYDVKM. The CDR3 loop spans 18 amino acids. The CDR3 is CASMSQGASGSDWYEQFF. Here the CDR3 DNA reads TGTGCCAGCATGAGTCAGGGGGCTAGCGGGAGCGATTGGTATGAGCAGTTCTTC.

This clone was recorded only once. The CDR3 reads CASPHGPRDLAKNIQYF. DNA for the CDR3: TGTGCCAGTCCGCACGGGCCCAGGGATCTAGCCAAAAACATTCAGTACTTC. J is TRBJ2-4 and V is TRBV19; D is possibly TRBD1 (5 bases). Trimming shortened V by 8 bases and J by 0 bases, and 20 bases separated the two germline ends. This CDR3 comprises 17 residues. The germline CDR1 and CDR2 sequences are LNHDA and SQIVND (reference sequence).

Worth noting for this clone: Other DNA sequences in the sample encode the same CDR3. The chain couples TRBV24-1 to TRBJ2-2; D gene uncertain. The germline gives CDR1 KGHDR, CDR2 SFDVKD. V was pared by 4 bases and J by 3 bases, with 5 bases between. The CDR3 runs to 13 residues. CDR3 nucleotides: TGTGCCACCAGTGACTCGTACACCGGGGAGCTGTTTTTT. Translated: CATSDSYTGELFF.

The chain carries TRBV28 and TRBJ2-5; D is perhaps TRBD1 (5 bases). The CDR3 has 13 residues. The V gene lost 6 bases and the J gene lost 4 bases, with 12 bases spanning the gap. Germline V gives CDR1 MDHEN, CDR2 SYDVKM. The CDR3 region has the DNA TGTGCCAGCAGCCGGAGCCAGGGAGAGACCCAGTACTTC. Protein product: CASSRSQGETQYF.

The rearrangement uses TRBV11-1 and TRBJ1-1, with a weak D call TRBD1 (5 bases). CDR3 length equals 14 residues. Looked up from germline, CDR1 is SGHAT and CDR2 is FQDESV (reference sequence). With 4 bases removed from V and 4 bases from J, the gap between germline ends came to 13 bases. The CDR3 loop is CASSSGSGGTEAFF. The DNA for the CDR3 is TGTGCCAGCAGCTCCGGATCGGGGGGCACTGAAGCTTTCTTT.

J is TRBJ1-4 and V is TRBV3-1 (or the pseudogene TRBV3-2), with TRBD1 as a possible D gene (6 bases). Germline lookup yields CDR1 LGHDT and CDR2 YNNKEL (reference sequence). V was trimmed by 1 base and J by 8 bases, leaving 14 bases between them. CDR3 length equals 15 residues. CDR3 in amino acids: CASSQARGAREKLFF. The DNA of the CDR3 is TGTGCCAGCAGCCAAGCACGGGGGGCTCGGGAAAAACTGTTTTTT.

J is TRBJ2-1 and V is TRBV7-8, with D possibly matching TRBD2 (5 bases). Trimming cost V 2 bases and J 0 bases, with 11 bases left between them. Germline values: CDR1 SGHVS, CDR2 FQNEAQ. The CDR3 runs to 16 residues. CDR3 nucleotides: TGTGCCAGCAGCTTAAGGGTCGGGAACTCCTACAATGAGCAGTTCTTC. It codes for CASSLRVGNSYNEQFF.